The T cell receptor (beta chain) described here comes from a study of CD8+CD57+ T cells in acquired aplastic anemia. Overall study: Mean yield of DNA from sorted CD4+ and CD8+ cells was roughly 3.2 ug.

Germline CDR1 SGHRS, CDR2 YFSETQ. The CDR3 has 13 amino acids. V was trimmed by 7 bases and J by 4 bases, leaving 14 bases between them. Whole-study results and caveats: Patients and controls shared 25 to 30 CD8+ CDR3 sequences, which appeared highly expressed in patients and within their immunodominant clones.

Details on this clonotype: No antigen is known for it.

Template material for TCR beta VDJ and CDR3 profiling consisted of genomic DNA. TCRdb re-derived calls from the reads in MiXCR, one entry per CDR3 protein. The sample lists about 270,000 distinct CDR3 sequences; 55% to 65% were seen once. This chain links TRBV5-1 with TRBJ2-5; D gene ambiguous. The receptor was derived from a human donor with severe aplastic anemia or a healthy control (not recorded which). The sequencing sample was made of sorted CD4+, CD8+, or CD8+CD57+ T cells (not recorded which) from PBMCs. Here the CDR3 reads CASRTDVGETQYF. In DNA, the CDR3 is TGCGCCAGCCGGACCGACGTTGGAGAGACCCAGTACTTC.